The following is a TCR beta chain sequence with its context. Its antigen is still unknown. V lost 5 bases and J lost 4; bases outside the gene matches: 6. This CDR3 has 14 residues. Germline CDR1 is MNHEY and CDR2 is SVGAGI. The table came from immunoSEQ multiplex PCR; TCRdb's copy has only in-frame clones and leaves some out. The repertoire holds around 84,000 clones, with around four fifths as singletons. This entry comes from a study of graft-versus-host responses after intestinal transplantation. Study-wide background: Multivisceral, liver-intestinal, or isolated intestinal transplants were given to recipients. Findings and limits, study-wide: Some GvH clones were seen earlier in gut or blood, suggesting intestinal origin.

Source: unstimulated CD8+ T cells sorted from spleen or lymph node cells, taken before intestinal transplant. The chain combines TRBV6-5 with TRBJ2-7; 9 bases map to TRBD1. The sequence was obtained from a human donor who received an intestinal transplant. As DNA, the CDR3 is TGTGCCAGCAGTCCTGGACAGGGGACTTACGAGCAGTACTTC. It encodes CASSPGQGTYEQYF.